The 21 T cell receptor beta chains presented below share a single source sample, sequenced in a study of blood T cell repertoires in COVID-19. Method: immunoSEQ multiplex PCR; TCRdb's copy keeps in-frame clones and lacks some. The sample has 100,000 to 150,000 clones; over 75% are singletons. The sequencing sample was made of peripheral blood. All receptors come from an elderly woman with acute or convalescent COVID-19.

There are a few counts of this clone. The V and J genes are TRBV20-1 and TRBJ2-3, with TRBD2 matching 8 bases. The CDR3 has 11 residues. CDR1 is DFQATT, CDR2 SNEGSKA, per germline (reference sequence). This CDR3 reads CSRPSGDTQYF. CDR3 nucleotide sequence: TGCAGCCGACCTAGCGGGGATACGCAGTATTTT.

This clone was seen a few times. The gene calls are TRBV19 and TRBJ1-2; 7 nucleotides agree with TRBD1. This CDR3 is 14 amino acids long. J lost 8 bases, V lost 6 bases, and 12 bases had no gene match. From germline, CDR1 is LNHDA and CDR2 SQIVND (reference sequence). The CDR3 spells CASSYDREGSGYTF. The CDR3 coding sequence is TGTGCCAGTAGCTACGACAGGGAAGGGTCGGGCTACACCTTC.

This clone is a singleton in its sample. The CDR3 DNA sequence: TGTGCCAGCAACACTGGAAACACCATATATTTT. It codes for CASNTGNTIYF. J is TRBJ1-3 and V is TRBV2; no firm D call. Trimming took off 7 bases at V and 2 bases at J, with 3 bases between the two ends. From germline, CDR1 is SNHLY and CDR2 FYNNEI. This CDR3 has 11 residues. Full variable domain (missing parts from reference TRBV2 and TRBJ1-3): EPEVTQTPSHQVTQMGQEVILRCVPISNHLYFYWYRQILGQKVEFLVSFYNNEISEKSEIFDDQFSVERPDGSNFTLKIRSTKLEDSAMYFCASNTGNTIYFGEGSWLTVV.

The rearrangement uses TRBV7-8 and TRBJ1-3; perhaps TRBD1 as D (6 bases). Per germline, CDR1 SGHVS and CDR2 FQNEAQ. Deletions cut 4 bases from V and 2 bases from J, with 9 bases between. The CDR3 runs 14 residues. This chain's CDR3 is CASSSGQPGNTIYF. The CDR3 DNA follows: TGTGCCAGCAGCTCCGGACAGCCTGGAAACACCATATATTTT.

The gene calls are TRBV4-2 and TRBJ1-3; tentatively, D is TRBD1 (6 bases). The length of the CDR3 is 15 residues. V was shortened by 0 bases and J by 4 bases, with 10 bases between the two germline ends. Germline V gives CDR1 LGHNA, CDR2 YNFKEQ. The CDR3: CASSQEGGVGNTIYF. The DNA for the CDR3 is TGTGCCAGCAGCCAAGAAGGGGGGGTAGGAAACACCATATATTTT.

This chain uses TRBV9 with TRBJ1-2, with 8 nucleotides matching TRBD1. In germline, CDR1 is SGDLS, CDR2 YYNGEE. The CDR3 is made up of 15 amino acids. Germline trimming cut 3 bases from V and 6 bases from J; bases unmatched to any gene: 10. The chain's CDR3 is CASSGIQRTGHGYTF. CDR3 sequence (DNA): TGTGCCAGCAGCGGGATACAACGGACAGGGCATGGCTACACCTTC. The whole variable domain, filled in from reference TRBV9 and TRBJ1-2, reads DSGVTQTPKHLITATGQRVTLRCSPRSGDLSVYWYQQSLDQGLQFLIQYYNGEERAKGNILERFSAQQFPDLHSELNLSSLELGDSALYFCASSGIQRTGHGYTFGSGTRLTVV.

CDR3: CASGPRAGARLGYGYTF. In nucleotides, the CDR3 is TGTGCCAGCGGACCTCGGGCAGGGGCACGACTGGGGTATGGCTACACCTTC. The J gene is TRBJ1-2, the V gene TRBV4-2, with TRBD1 as a possible D gene (6 bases). The CDR3 covers 17 residues. V lost 8 bases and J lost 5, with 27 bases in between. Per the germline V gene, CDR1 is LGHNA and CDR2 is YNFKEQ.

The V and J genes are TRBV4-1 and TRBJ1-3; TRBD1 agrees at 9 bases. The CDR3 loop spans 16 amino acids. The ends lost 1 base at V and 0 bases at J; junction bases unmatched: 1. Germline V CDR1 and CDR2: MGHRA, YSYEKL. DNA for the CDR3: TGCGCCAGCAGCCAAGGGGACAGGGTCTCTGGAAACACCATATATTTT. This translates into CASSQGDRVSGNTIYF.

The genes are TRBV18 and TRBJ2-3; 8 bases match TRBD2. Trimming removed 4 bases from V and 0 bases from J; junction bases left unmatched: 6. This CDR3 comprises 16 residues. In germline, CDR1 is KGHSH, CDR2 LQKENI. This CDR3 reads CASSREAGASTDTQYF. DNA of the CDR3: TGTGCCAGCTCACGGGAAGCGGGGGCCAGCACAGATACGCAGTATTTT.

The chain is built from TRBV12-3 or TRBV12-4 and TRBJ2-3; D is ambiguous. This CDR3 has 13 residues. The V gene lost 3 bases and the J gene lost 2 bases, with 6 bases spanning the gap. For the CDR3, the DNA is TGTGCCAGCAGTTTGTTAGACACAGATACGCAGTATTTT. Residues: CASSLLDTDTQYF.

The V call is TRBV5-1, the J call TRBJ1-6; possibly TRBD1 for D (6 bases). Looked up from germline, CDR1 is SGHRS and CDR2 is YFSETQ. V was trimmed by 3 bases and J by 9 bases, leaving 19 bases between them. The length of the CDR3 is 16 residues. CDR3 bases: TGCGCCAGCAGCTCTACCCAACAGGGTATTGGTTCACCCCTCCACTTT. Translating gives CASSSTQQGIGSPLHF.

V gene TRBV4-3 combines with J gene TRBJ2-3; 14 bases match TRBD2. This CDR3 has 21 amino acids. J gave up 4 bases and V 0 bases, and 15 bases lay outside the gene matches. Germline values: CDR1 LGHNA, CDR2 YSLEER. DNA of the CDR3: TGCGCCAGCAGCCAAGAATGGGGACTAGCGGGGGTTCCCCCCCGGTCAGATACGCAGTATTTT. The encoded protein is CASSQEWGLAGVPPRSDTQYF.

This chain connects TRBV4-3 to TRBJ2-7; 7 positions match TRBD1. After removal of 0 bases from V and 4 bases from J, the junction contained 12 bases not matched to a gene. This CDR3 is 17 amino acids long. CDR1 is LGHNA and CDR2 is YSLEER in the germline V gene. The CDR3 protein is CASSQEGAGGIPYEQYF. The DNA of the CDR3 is TGCGCCAGCAGCCAAGAGGGGGCAGGGGGTATCCCGTACGAGCAGTACTTC.

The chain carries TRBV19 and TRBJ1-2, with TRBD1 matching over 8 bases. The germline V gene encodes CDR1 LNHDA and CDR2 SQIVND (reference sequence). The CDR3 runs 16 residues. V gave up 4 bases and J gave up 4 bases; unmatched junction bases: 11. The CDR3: CASSKTYRDRIYGYTF. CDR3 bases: TGTGCCAGTAGTAAGACCTACCGGGACAGGATCTATGGCTACACCTTC.

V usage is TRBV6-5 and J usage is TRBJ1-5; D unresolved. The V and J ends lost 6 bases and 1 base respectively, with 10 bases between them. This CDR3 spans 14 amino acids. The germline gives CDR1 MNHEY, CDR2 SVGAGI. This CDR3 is CASRGRISNQPQHF. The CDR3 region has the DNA TGTGCCAGCAGGGGCAGGATCAGCAATCAGCCCCAGCATTTT.

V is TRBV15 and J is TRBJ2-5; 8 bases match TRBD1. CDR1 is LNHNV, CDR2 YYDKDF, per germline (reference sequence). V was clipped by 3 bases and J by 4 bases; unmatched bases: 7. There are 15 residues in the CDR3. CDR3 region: CATSSIAGGAETQYF. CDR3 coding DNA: TGTGCCACCAGCAGTATTGCAGGGGGCGCAGAGACCCAGTACTTC.

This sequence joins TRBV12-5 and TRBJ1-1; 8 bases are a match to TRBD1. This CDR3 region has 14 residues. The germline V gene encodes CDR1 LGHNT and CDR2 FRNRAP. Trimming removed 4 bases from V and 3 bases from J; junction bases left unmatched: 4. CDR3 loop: CASGWGTGYTEAFF. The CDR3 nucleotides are TGTGCTAGTGGTTGGGGGACAGGCTACACTGAAGCTTTCTTT.

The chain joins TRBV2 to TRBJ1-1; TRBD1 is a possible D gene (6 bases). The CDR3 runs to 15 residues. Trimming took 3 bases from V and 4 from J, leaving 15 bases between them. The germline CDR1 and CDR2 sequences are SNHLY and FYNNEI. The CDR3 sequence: CASSENRVPATEAFF. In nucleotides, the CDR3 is TGTGCCAGCAGTGAGAACAGGGTCCCCGCCACTGAAGCTTTCTTT.

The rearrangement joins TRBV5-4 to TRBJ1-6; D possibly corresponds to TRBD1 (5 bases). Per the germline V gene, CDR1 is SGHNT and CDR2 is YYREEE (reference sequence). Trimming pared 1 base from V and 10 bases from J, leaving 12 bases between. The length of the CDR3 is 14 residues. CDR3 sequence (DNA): TGTGCCAGCAGCTTGAATGGCTGGGGCTCACCCCTCCACTTT. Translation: CASSLNGWGSPLHF.

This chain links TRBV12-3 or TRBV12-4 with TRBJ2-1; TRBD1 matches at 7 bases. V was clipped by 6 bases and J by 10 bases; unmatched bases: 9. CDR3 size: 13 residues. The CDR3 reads CASRADRAWEQFF. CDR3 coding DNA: TGTGCCAGCAGGGCAGACAGGGCTTGGGAGCAGTTCTTC.

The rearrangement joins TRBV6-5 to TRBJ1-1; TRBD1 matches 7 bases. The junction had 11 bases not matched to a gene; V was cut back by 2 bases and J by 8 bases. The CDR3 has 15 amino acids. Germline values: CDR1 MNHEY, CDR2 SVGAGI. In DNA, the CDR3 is TGTGCCAGCAGTTACGGAGGGACAGCGGACCTGGAAGCTTTCTTT. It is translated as CASSYGGTADLEAFF.